This paragraph covers one T cell receptor (beta chain) sequence. Germline V gene sequence: CDR1 MGHDK, CDR2 SYGVNS. With V trimmed by 6 bases and J by 10 bases, 17 bases remained unmatched. CDR3 length: 16 residues. As handled by the study authors: The authors estimated nucleated cell counts from reference gene primer amplification. Clones were read by immunoSEQ multiplex PCR, and TCRdb kept only the in-frame ones, dropping some. D and trimming come from the DNA, and the V and J calls and clone size come from that table. Of over 75,000 clones in the sample, 80% to 90% are singletons; the top ten hold 2.1%. This entry comes from a study of blood T cell repertoires in COVID-19.

Source material: peripheral blood. The gene calls are TRBV25-1 and TRBJ2-1; TRBD1 aligns across 8 bases. The TCR was taken from a man aged 45-60 years with COVID-19, enrolled during active disease. The CDR3 nucleotides are TGTGCCAGCAGACCGGTGGCAGGGGGCCGGCTTTCCGAGCAGTTCTTC. It is translated as CASRPVAGGRLSEQFF.